The source of this T cell receptor beta chain is a study of shared clonotypes between healthy human individuals. Notes on the study in general: Relative to their counterparts shared across all four donors, non-shared clonotypes exhibited diminished generation probabilities.

Concerning this clone: Its specificity is unknown.

Naive CD4+ cells were CD45RA-selected; the remaining cells were memory. Generated by immunoSEQ multiplex PCR, the TCRdb table keeps only in-frame clones and is missing some. The sample consists of under 1,100,000 clones, about 70% of them appearing once. The CDR3 sequence is 15 residues long. Germline CDR1 MDHEN, CDR2 SYDVKM. The V and J ends lost 5 bases and 7 bases respectively, with 15 bases between them. Sequenced: memory CD4+ T cells sorted from blood. Subset in this sample: CD45RA-negative fraction. This receptor was obtained from a man younger than 35 in good health. V is TRBV28 and J is TRBJ1-6, with D maybe TRBD1 (5 bases). The CDR3 region is CASSPLGRDNSPLHF. CDR3 in DNA: TGTGCCAGCAGTCCCCTTGGCAGGGACAATTCACCCCTCCACTTT.